The source of this TCR beta chain is a study of blood T cell repertoires in COVID-19 (dated by TCRdb to 2018 to 2021). Looking at the study overall: Samples covering the acute and convalescent phases of COVID-19 were provided by collaborators in the United States, Italy and Spain. The prospective study material was composed of cDNA or gDNA derived from T cells, B-cell-depleted T cells, or PBMCs. The dataset comprised deeply sampled blood TCRbeta repertoires from subjects exposed to, actively infected with, or recovered from COVID-19. The repertoires were released in a freely available public database meant as a resource for research on the immune response to SARS-CoV-2. Samples came from the ongoing ImmuneRACE study (first 160 participants) plus 1,254 subjects from 6 global collaborators. The sample metadata nearly always contained a de-identified subject ID, COVID-19 status, age in years and sex. Where available, HLA class I and class II types were obtained from metadata supplied by the sample provider rather than from assay-based typing.

Samples from volunteer blood donors who had recovered from COVID-19 were contributed by a second Seattle source. Each collaborating institution followed its own protocols to collect whole blood in K2EDTA tubes. For TCRbeta analysis, collaborators shipped samples as frozen whole blood, isolated PBMCs, or DNA extracted from either of those sample types. Points the paper makes about the study in general: The amount of clinical and demographic metadata varied by source and participant and was provided uncurated.

TCRbeta CDR3 regions were amplified from genomic DNA by means of the immunoSEQ Assay, a bias-controlled multiplex PCR. Per the source publication's procedure: Within the assay, amplification of reference gene primers was used to estimate how many nucleated cells each sample contained. To quantify the absolute abundance of each unique TCRbeta CDR3 rearrangement, sequence reads were collapsed and filtered. Productive Simpson clonality was computed per sample as the square root of Simpson's diversity index over productive rearrangements. TCRdb took over this immuneACCESS table, retaining in-frame rearrangements with V and J assigned. Such tables are incomplete; in checked studies, under half of the missing clones stem from an unresolved V gene, and the remainder is unexplained. V, J and clone size are taken as reported in that table, and D and trimming were inferred from the DNA itself. Here the sample has under 350,000 clones; around four fifths occur a single time. The ten largest make up about 4.9% of the sample.

This clone occurred a few times. This receptor's antigen is unknown. No much larger clonotype is one base removed from it; base qualities were not supplied. The V end loses 4 bases and the J end loses 1 base, and a stretch of 14 bases separates them. From the cysteine through the phenylalanine, the CDR3 covers 14 amino acids. The kept DNA is CDR3 alone, 42 bases in frame from the first base. The germline V gene supplies CDR1 SQVTM and CDR2 ANQGSEA. This receptor was obtained from a man aged 60 to 75 who had recovered from COVID-19. Sequencing was done on a sample of peripheral blood. Recombination joined TRBV29-1 with TRBJ2-7, and the D gene may be TRBD1, 6 bases matching. The nucleotide sequence is TGCAGCGTTGGGGTAGGGGGTTCATCCTACGAGCAGTACTTC. This encodes CSVGVGGSSYEQYF.